What follows is one TCR beta chain and its context. Its antigen remains unknown. This sample stems from a study of radiotherapy plus CTLA-4 blockade in lung cancer. Study-wide results and limits: In blood, early T cell clone dynamics reportedly predicted response best, together with interferon-beta.

Libraries were prepared by immunoSEQ multiplex PCR; TCRdb keeps only in-frame clonotypes and omits some of them. The table includes around 30,000 clones, over 60% detected once. Germline CDR1 is MDHEN and CDR2 is SYDVKM. The CDR3 loop spans 14 amino acids. With 4 bases removed from V and 12 bases from J, the gap between germline ends came to 21 bases. In chemo-refractory metastatic non-small-cell lung cancer, patients got ipilimumab CTLA-4 blockade together with focal radiation. The receptor was derived from a human donor with non-small cell lung cancer whose response to radiotherapy plus ipilimumab could not be evaluated. The sequencing used peripheral blood, collected from a patient treated with radiotherapy plus ipilimumab. The V call is TRBV28, the J call TRBJ1-1; D might be TRBD1 (5 bases). For the CDR3, the DNA is TGTGCCAGCAGTTCGGGTCGTCAGGGTGGGCGTACTTTCTTT. This translates into CASSSGRQGGRTFF.